This T cell receptor (beta chain) is from a study of T-cell reconstitution after alpha-beta-depleted transplantation in children. The TCRbeta library incorporated unique molecular identifiers. A single record per CDR3 protein comes from TCRdb applying MiXCR to the PCR reads. The table has roughly 180,000 distinct CDR3 sequences, around 10% seen once. This clonotype came up many times. Antigen unknown. General study findings and limits: Roughly two months post-transplant, alpha-beta T cells reportedly originated from several hundred graft clones that had expanded.

The clonotype was recovered from a boy between 2 and 10 years old with acute myeloid leukemia, due to receive a stem cell transplant. The source material was PBMCs, sampled before TCRalphabeta/CD19-depleted stem cell transplant.

CDR3 sequence: CASSFQGGSYEQYV. The CDR3, as DNA: TGTGCCAGCAGCTTCCAGGGAGGATCCTACGAGCAGTACGTC. The genes are TRBV5-6 and TRBJ2-7, with D possibly being TRBD2 (6 bases). V was pared by 2 bases and J by 1 base, with 10 bases between. CDR1 and CDR2 from the germline V gene are SGHDT and YYEEEE. The CDR3 runs 14 residues.